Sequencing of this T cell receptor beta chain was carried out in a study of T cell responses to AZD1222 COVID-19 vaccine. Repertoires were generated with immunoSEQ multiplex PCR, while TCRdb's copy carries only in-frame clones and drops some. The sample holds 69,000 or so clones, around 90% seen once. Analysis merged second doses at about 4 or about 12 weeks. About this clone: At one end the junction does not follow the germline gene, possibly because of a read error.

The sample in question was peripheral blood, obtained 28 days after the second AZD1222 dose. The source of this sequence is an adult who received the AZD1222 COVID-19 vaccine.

This chain's CDR3 is CASSQDRYNEQFF. The DNA for the CDR3 is TGTGCTAGCAGCCAGGACAGATACAATGAGCAGTTCTTC. V and J are TRBV7-7 and TRBJ2-1; a possible D gene is TRBD1 (6 bases). Germline CDR1 and CDR2: SSHAT and FNYEAQ (reference sequence). This CDR3 is built from 13 residues.